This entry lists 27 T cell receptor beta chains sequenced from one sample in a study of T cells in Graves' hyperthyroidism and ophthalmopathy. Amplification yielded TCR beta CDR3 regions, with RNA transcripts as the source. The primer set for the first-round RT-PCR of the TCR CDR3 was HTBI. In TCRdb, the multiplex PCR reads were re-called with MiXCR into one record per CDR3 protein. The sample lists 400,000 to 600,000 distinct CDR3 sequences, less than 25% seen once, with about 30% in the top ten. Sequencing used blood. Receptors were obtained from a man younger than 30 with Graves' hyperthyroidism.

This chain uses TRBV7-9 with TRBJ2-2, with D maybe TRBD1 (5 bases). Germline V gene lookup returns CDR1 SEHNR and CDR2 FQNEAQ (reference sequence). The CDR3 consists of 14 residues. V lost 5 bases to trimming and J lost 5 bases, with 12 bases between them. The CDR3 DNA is TGTGCCAGCAGCCTTGACAGTCCTACCGGGGAGCTGTTTTTT. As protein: CASSLDSPTGELFF.

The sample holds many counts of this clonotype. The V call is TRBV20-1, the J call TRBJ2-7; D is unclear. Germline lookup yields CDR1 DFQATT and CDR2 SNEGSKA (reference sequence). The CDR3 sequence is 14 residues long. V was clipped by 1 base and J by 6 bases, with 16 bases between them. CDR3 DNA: TGCAGTGCTAGAGCCCCCCAGTACAGCCTCGAGCAGTACTTC. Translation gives CSARAPQYSLEQYF.

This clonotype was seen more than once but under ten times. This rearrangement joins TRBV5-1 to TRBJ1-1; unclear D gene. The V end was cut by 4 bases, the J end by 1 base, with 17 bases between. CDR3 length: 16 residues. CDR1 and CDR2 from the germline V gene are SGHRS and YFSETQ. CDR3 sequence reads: CASSPARVSRNTEAFF. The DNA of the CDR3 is TGCGCCAGCAGCCCTGCGAGGGTTTCTCGGAACACTGAAGCTTTCTTT.

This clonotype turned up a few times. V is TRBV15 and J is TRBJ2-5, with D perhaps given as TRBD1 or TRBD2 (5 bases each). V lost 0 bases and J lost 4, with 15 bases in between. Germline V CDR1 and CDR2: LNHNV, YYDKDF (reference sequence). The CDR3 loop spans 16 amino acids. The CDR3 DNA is TGTGCCACCAGCAGAGATGTGCAGGGAGTGGGAGAGACCCAGTACTTC. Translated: CATSRDVQGVGETQYF.

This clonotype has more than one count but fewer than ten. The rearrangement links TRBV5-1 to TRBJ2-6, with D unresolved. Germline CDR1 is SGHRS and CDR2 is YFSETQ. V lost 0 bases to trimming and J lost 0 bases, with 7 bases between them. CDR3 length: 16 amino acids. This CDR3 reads CASSLDGRSGANVLTF. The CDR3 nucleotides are TGCGCCAGCAGCTTGGACGGACGCTCTGGGGCCAACGTCCTGACTTTC.

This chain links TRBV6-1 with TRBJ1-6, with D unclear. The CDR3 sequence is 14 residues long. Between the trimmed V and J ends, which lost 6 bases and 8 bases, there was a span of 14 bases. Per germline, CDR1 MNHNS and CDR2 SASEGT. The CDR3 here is CASSQTELYSPLHF. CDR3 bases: TGTGCCAGCAGCCAAACAGAGCTCTATTCACCCCTCCACTTT.

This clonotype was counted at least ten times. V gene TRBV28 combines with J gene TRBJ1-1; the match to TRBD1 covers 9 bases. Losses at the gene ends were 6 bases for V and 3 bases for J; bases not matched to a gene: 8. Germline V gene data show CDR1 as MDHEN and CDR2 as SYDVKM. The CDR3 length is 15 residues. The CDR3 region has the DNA TGTGCCAGCAGGAAAACCTACAGGGGGCACACTGAAGCTTTCTTT. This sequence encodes CASRKTYRGHTEAFF.

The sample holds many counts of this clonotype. DNA of the CDR3: TGCGCCAGCAGCTACGGACTAGCGGGGGGAGAGACCCAGTACTTC. Its protein product is CASSYGLAGGETQYF. The chain couples TRBV5-1 to TRBJ2-5; TRBD2 matches 14 bases. The CDR3 totals 15 residues. Germline loops: CDR1 SGHRS, CDR2 YFSETQ. Trimming cost V 3 bases and J 4 bases; bases outside gene matches: 2.

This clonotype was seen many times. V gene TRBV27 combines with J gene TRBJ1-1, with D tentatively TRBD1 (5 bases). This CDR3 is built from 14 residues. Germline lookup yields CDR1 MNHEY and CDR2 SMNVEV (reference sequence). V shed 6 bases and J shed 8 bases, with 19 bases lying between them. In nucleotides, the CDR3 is TGTGCCAGCAGCCAAGGCTGGGGGGAGGCAGAAGCTTTCTTT. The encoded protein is CASSQGWGEAEAFF.

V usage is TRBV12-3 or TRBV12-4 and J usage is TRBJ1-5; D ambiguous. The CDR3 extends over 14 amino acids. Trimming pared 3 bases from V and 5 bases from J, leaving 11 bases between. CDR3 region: CASSFLGADQPQHF. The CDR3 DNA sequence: TGTGCCAGCAGTTTTCTGGGTGCTGATCAGCCCCAGCATTTT.

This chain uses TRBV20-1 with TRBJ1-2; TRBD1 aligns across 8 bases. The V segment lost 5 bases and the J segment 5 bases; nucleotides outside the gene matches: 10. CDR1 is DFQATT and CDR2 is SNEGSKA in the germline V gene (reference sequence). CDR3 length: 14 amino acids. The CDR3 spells CSALGQANSYGYTF. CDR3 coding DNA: TGCAGTGCTTTGGGACAGGCTAATTCTTATGGCTACACCTTC.

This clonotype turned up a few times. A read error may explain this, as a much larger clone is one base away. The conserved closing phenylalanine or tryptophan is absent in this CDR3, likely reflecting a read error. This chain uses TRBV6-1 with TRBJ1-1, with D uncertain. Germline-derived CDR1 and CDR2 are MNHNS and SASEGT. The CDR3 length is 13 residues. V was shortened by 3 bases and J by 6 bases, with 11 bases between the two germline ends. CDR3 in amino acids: CASSDPNQAEAFS. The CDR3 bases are TGTGCCAGCAGTGACCCGAACCAGGCTGAAGCTTTCTCT.

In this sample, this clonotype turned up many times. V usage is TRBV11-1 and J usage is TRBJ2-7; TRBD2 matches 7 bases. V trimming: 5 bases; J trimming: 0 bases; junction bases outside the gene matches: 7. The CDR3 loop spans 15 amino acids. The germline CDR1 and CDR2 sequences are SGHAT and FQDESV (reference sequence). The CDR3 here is CASSGTGGSSYEQYF. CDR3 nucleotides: TGTGCCAGCAGCGGGACGGGCGGGAGCTCCTACGAGCAGTACTTC.

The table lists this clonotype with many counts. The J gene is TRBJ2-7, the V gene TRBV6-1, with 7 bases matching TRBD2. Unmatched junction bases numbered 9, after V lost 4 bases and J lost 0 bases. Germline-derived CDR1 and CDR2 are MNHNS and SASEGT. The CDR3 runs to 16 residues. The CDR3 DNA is TGTGCCAGCAGTGGCCATGGTAGCGGGCTCTCCTACGAGCAGTACTTC. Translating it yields CASSGHGSGLSYEQYF.

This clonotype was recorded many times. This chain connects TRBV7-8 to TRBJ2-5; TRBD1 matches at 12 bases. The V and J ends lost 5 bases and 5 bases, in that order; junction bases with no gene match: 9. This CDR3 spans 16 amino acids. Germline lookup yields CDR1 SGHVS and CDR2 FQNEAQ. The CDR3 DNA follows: TGTGCCAGCAGCCCGAGGGACAGGGGGCTGTGGGAGACCCAGTACTTC. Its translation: CASSPRDRGLWETQYF. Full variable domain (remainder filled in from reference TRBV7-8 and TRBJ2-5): GAGVSQSPRYKVAKRGQDVALRCDPISGHVSLFWYQQALGQGPEFLTYFQNEAQLDKSGLPSDRFFAERPEGSVSTLKIQRTQQEDSAVYLCASSPRDRGLWETQYFGPGTRLLVL.

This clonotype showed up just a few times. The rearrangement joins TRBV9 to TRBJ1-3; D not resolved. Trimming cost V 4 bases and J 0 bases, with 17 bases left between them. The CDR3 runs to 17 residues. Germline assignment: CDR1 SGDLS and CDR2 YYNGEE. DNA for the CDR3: TGTGCCAGCAGCCCGAGATCGAGGGAGAGCTCTGGAAACACCATATATTTT. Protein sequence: CASSPRSRESSGNTIYF.

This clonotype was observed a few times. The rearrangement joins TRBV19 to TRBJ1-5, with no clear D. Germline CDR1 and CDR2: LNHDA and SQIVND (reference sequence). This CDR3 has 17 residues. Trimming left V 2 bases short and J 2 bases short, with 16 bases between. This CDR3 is CASSIPRSIRGNQPQHF. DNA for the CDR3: TGTGCCAGTAGTATACCCCGGAGCATCCGAGGCAATCAGCCCCAGCATTTT.

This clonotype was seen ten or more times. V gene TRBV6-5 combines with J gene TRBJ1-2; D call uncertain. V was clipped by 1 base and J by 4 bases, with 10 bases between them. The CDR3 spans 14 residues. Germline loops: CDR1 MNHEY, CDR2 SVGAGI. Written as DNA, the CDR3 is TGTGCCAGCAGTTACTTCGAGGGAACCTATGGCTACACCTTC. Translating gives CASSYFEGTYGYTF.

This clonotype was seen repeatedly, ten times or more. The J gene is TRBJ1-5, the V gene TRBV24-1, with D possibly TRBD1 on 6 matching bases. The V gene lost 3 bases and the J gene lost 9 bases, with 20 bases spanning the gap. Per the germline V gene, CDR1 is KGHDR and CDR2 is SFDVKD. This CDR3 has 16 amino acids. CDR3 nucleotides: TGTGCCACCAGTGATCCCTCGACAGGTACCGCAGGGCCCCAGCATTTT. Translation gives CATSDPSTGTAGPQHF.

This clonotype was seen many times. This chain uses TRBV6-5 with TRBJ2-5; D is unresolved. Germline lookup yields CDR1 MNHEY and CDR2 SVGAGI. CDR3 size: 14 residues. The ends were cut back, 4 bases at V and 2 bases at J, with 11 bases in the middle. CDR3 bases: TGTGCCAGCAGTTCGTACAGAGAACAAGAGACCCAGTACTTC. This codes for CASSSYREQETQYF.

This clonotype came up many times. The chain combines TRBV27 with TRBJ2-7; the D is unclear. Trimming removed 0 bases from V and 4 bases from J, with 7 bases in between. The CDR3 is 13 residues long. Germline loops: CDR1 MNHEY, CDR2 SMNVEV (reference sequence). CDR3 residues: CASSLSKGYEQYF. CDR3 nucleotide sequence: TGTGCCAGCAGTTTATCGAAGGGTTACGAGCAGTACTTC.

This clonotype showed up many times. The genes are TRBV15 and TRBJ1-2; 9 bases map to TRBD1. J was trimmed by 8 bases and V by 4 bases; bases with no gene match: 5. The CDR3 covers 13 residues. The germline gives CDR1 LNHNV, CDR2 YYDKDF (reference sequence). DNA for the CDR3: TGTGCCACCAGCAACCGGGACAGGGAAGGCTACACCTTC. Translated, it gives CATSNRDREGYTF.

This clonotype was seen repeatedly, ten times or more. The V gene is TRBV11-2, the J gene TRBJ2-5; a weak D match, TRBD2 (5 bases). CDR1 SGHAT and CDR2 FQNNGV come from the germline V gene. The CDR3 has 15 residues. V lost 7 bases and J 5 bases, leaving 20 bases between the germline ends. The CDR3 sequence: CASTQAASTMETQYF. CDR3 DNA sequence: TGTGCCAGCACTCAAGCTGCTAGCACTATGGAGACCCAGTACTTC.

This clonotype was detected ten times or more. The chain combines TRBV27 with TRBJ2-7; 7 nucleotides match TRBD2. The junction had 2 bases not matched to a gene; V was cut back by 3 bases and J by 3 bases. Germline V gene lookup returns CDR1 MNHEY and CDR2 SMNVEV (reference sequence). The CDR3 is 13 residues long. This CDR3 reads CASSLGRDYEQYF. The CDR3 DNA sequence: TGTGCCAGCAGTTTGGGGAGGGACTACGAGCAGTACTTC.

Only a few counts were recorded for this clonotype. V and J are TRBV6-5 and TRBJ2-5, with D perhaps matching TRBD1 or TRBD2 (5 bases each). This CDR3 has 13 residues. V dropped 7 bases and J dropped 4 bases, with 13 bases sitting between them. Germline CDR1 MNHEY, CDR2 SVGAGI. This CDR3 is CASKLGVLETQYF. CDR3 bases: TGTGCCAGCAAGTTGGGGGTACTAGAGACCCAGTACTTC.

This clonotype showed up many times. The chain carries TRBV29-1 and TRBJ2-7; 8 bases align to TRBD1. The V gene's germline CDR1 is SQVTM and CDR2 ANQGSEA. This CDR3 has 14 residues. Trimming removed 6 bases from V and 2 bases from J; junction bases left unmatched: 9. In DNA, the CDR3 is TGCAGCGTAAGAACAGGACAGGGAACCTACGAGCAGTACTTC. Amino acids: CSVRTGQGTYEQYF.

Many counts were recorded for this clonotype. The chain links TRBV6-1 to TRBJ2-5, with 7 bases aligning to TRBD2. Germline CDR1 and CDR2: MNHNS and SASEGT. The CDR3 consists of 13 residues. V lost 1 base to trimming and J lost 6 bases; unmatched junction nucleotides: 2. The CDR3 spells CASSEVSGKTQYF. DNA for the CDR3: TGTGCCAGCAGTGAAGTGAGCGGGAAGACCCAGTACTTC.